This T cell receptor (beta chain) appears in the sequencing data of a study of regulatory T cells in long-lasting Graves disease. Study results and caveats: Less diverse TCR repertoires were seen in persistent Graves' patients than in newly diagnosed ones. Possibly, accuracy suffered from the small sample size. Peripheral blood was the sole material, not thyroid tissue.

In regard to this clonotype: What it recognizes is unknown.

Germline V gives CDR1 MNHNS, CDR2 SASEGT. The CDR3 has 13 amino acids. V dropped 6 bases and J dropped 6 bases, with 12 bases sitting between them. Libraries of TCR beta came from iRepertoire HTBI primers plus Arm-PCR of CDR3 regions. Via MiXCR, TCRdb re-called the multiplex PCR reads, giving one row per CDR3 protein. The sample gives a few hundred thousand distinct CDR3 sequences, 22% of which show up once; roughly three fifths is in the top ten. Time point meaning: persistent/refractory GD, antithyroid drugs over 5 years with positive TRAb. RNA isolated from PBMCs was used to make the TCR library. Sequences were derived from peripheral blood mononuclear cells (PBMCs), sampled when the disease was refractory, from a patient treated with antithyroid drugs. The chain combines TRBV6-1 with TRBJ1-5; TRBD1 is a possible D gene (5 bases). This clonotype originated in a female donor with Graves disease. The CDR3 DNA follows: TGTGCCAGCAGGGGGACGGGAACTCAGCCCCAGCATTTT. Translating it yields CASRGTGTQPQHF.